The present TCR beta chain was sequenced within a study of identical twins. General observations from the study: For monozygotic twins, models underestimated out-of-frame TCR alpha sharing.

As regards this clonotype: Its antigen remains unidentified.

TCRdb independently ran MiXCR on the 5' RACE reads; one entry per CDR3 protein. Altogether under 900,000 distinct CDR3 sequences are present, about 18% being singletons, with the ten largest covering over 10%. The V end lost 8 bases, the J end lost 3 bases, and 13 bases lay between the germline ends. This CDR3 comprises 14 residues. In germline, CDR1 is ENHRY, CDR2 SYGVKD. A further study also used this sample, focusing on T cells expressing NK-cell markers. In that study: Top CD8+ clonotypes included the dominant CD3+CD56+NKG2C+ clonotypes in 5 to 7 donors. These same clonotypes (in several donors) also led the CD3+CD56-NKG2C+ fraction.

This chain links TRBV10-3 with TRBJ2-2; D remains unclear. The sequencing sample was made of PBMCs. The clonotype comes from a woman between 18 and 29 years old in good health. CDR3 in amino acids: CAIATGIDTGELFF. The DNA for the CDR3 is TGTGCCATCGCAACGGGCATAGACACCGGGGAGCTGTTTTTT.